This T cell receptor (beta chain) stems from a study of T cells expressing NK-cell markers. Study-wide context: Underlying the TCR beta repertoires were sorted CD3+CD56+NKG2C+, CD3+CD56+NKG2C- and CD3+CD56-NKG2C+ T cells. One of the eight sequenced donors was seronegative, whereas the other seven were HCMV-seropositive.

In the case of this clonotype: The antigen remains unidentified.

Study-level findings and limits: In a few donors, dominant clonotypes made up about 25-65% of CD3+CD56-NKG2C+ cells.

Germline V lookup: CDR1 SEHNR, CDR2 FQNEAQ (reference sequence). There are 14 residues in the CDR3. Generation of TCR beta cDNA was performed by 5'RACE template switching incorporating UMIs. TCRdb re-called the 5' RACE reads and shows each CDR3 protein once, DNA omitted. The specimen's table records about 150,000 distinct CDR3 sequences. Sequences were obtained from blood T cells: a sorted CD56 or NKG2C T cell subset, CD4+ or CD8+ T cells, or bulk PBMC T cells (not recorded which). The chain links TRBV7-9 to TRBJ1-1. The clonotype comes from a woman aged 45-65 years in good health. CDR3 sequence: CASSLGAGRIEAFF. The full variable domain, in which reference TRBV7-9 and TRBJ1-1 provide the parts outside the CDR3, is DTGVSQNPRHKITKRGQNVTFRCDPISEHNRLYWYRQTLGQGPEFLTYFQNEAQLEKSRLLSDRFSAERPKGSFSTLEIQRTEQGDSAMYLCASSLGAGRIEAFFGQGTRLTVV.